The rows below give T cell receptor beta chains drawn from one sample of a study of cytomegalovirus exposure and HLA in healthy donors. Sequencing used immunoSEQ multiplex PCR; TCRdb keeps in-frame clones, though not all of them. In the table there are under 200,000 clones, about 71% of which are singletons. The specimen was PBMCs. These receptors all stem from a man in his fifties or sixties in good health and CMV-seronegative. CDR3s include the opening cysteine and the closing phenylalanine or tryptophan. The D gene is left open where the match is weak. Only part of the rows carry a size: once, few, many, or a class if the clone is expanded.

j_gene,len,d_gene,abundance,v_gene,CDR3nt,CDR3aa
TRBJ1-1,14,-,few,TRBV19,TGTGCCAGTAGTGTGACAGTCATGAACACTGAAGCTTTCTTT,CASSVTVMNTEAFF
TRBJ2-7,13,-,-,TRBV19,TGTGCCAGTAGTATCGAGCAGGGGTCTTTGCAGTACTTC,CASSIEQGSLQYF
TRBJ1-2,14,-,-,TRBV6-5,TGTGCCAGCAGCCGCCCGGGGGAGTGGGATGGCTACACCTTC,CASSRPGEWDGYTF
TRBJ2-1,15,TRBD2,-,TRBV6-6,TGTGCCAGCAGTGCGGGGGGGAGCTCCTACAATGAGCAGTTCTTC,CASSAGGSSYNEQFF
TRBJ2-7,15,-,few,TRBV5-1,TGCGCCAGCAGCTTGGCCGCAACTCCCACCTACGAGCAGTACTTC,CASSLAATPTYEQYF
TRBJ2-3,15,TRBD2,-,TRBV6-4,TGTGCCAGCGCAGAGGGTAGCGGGGGGGCCGATACGCAGTATTTT,CASAEGSGGADTQYF
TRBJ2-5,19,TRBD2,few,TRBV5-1,TGCGCCAGCAGCTCCGGGACTAGCGGGGGGTCCACTCCGGCGGAGACCCAGTACTTC,CASSSGTSGGSTPAETQYF
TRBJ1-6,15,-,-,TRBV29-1,TGCAGCGCCCGCTTTGAGAGCTCCTATAATTCACCCCTCCACTTT,CSARFESSYNSPLHF
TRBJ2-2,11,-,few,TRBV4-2,TGTGCCAGCAGCTATACCGGGGAGCTGTTTTTT,CASSYTGELFF
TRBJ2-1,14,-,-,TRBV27,TGTGCCAGCAGTTTGGAGGGTGGGTACAATGAGCAGTTCTTC,CASSLEGGYNEQFF
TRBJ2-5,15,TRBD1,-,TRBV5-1,TGCGCCAGCAGCCCTAGGACAGGGGCCGAAGAGACCCAGTACTTC,CASSPRTGAEETQYF
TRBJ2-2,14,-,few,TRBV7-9,TGTGCCAGCAGCTTAGCGTGGGCCGCCGGGGAGCTGTTTTTT,CASSLAWAAGELFF
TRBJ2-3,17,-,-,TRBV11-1,TGTGCCAGCAGCCCCTTTAGGGGGGGCCCCCACACAGATACGCAGTATTTT,CASSPFRGGPHTDTQYF
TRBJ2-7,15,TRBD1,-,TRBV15,TGTGCCACCAGCAGATTTGGACAGGGGCGGGACGAGCAGTACTTC,CATSRFGQGRDEQYF